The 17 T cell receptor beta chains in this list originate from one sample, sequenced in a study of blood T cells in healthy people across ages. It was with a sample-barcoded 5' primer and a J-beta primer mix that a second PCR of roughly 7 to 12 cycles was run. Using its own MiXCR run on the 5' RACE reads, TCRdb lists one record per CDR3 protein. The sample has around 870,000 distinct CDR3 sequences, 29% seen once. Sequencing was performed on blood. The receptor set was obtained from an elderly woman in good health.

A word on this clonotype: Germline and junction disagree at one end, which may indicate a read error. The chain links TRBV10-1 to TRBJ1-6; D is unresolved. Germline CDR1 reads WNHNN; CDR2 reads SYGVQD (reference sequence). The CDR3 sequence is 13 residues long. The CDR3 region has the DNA TGCGCCAGTAGTGAGTCGATTGATTCACCCCTCCACTTT. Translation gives CASSESIDSPLHF.

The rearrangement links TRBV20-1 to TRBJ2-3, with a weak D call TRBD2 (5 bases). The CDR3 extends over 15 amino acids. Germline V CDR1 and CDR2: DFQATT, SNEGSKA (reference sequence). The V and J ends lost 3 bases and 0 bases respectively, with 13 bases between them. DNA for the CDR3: TGCAGTGCTAGTAATCGGAGGAGCAGCACAGATACGCAGTATTTT. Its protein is CSASNRRSSTDTQYF.

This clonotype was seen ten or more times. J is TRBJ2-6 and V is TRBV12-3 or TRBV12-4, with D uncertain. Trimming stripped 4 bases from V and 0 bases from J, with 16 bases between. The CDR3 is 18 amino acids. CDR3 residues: CASSSFGAPNSGANVLTF. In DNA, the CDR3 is TGTGCCAGCAGTTCATTCGGCGCTCCAAACTCTGGGGCCAACGTCCTGACTTTC.

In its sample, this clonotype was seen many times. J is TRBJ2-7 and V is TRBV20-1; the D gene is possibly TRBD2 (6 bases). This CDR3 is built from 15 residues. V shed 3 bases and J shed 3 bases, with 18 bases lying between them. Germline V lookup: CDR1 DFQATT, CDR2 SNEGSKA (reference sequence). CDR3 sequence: CSARVRTKLSYEQYF. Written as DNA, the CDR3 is TGCAGTGCTAGGGTCAGGACTAAATTAAGCTACGAGCAGTACTTC.

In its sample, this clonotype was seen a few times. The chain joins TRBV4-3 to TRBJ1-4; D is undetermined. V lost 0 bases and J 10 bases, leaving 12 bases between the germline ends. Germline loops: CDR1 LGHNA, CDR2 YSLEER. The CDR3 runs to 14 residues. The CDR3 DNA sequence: TGCGCCAGCAGCCAAGATGGTCGGCGCGGAAAACTGTTTTTT. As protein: CASSQDGRRGKLFF.

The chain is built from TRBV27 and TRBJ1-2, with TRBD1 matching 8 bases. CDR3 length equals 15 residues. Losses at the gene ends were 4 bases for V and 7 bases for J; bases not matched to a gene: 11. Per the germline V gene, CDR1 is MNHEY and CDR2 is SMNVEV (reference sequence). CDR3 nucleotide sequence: TGTGCCAGCAGTTCCATTAGACAGGGGTTTTCTGGCTACACCTTC. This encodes CASSSIRQGFSGYTF.

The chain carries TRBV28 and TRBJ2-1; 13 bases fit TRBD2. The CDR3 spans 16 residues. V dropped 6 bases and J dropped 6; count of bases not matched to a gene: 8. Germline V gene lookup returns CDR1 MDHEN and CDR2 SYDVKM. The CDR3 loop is CASRGLAGERVNEQFF. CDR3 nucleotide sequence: TGTGCCAGCAGAGGACTAGCGGGAGAGAGGGTCAATGAGCAGTTCTTC.

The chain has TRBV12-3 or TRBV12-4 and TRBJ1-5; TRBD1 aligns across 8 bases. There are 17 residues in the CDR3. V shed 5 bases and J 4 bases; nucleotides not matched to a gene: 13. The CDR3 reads CASSPSTVRGPNQPQHF. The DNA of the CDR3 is TGTGCCAGCAGTCCCTCGACTGTCAGGGGGCCTAATCAGCCCCAGCATTTT.

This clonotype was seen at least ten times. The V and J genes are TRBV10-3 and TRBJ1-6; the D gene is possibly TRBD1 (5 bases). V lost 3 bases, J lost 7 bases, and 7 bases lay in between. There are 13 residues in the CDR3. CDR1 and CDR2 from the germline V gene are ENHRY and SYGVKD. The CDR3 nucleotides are TGTGCCATCAGTGACCAGGGCAATTCACCCCTCCACTTT. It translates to CAISDQGNSPLHF.

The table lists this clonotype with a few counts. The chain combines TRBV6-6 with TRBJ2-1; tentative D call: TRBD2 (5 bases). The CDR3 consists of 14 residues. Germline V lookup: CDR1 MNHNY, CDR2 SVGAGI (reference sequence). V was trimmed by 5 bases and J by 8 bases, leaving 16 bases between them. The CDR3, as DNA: TGTGCCAGCAGTACGAACCGGGAAGCCTATGAGCAGTTCTTC. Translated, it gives CASSTNREAYEQFF.

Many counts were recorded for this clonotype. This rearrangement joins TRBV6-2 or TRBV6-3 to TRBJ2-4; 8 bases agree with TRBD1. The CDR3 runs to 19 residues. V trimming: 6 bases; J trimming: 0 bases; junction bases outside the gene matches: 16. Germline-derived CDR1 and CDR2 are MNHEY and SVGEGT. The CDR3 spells CASRTGEFSFALAKNIQYF. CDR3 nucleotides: TGTGCCAGCAGGACAGGGGAGTTCTCGTTTGCTTTAGCCAAAAACATTCAGTACTTC.

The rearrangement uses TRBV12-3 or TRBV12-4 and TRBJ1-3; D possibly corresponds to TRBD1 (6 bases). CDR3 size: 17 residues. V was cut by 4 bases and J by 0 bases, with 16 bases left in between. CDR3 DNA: TGTGCCAGCAGTTCAATGGGAAGGGACATCTCTGGAAACACCATATATTTT. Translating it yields CASSSMGRDISGNTIYF.

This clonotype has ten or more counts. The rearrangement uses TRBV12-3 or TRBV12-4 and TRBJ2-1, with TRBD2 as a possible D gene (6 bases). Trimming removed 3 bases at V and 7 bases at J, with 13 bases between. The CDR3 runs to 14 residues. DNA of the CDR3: TGTGCCAGCAGTTTTGGGGGGAACACGAATGAGCAGTTCTTC. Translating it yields CASSFGGNTNEQFF.

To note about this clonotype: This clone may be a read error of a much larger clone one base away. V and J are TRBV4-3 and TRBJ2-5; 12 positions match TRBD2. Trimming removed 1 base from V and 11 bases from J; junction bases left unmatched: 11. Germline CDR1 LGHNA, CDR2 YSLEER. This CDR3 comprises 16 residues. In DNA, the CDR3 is TGCGCCAGCAGCCAAGGGCTAGCGGGGGGGCCTAATGAGCAGTACTTC. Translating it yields CASSQGLAGGPNEQYF.

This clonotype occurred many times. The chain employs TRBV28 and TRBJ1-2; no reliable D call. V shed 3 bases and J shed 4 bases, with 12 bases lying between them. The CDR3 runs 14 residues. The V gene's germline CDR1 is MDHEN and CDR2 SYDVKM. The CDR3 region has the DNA TGTGCCAGCAGTTTCACGCGTCCACCCTATGGCTACACCTTC. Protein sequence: CASSFTRPPYGYTF.

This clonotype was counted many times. The CDR3 spells CASSTQQGYEQFF. The CDR3 bases are TGCGCCAGCAGCACCCAACAGGGCTATGAGCAGTTCTTC. The chain joins TRBV5-1 to TRBJ2-1, with D possibly TRBD1 on 6 matching bases. The V gene's germline CDR1 is SGHRS and CDR2 YFSETQ. Trimming shortened V by 4 bases and J by 8 bases, and 13 bases separated the two germline ends. The CDR3 has 13 residues.

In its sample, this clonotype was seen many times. This CDR3 is CSVEEYSGVVGTQYF. The DNA for the CDR3 is TGCAGCGTTGAAGAGTATAGCGGGGTCGTGGGTACGCAGTATTTT. This sequence joins TRBV29-1 and TRBJ2-3; 8 bases line up with TRBD2. Trimming cost V 0 bases and J 8 bases; bases outside gene matches: 10. Per germline, CDR1 SQVTM and CDR2 ANQGSEA. The CDR3 extends over 15 amino acids.